A single sample is the source of the 21 T cell receptor beta chains below, sequenced in a study of T cells in Graves' hyperthyroidism and ophthalmopathy. The TCR beta CDR3 regions underwent amplification using RNA transcripts as the source. TCR CDR3 regions were first amplified by RT-PCR with HTBI primers. Using its own MiXCR run on the multiplex PCR reads, TCRdb lists one record per CDR3 protein. This table holds around 420,000 distinct CDR3 sequences, roughly 14% found once. The sample was blood. All receptors come from a woman aged 18-29 years with Graves' hyperthyroidism.

This CDR3 reads CSASRVPDTEAFF. The CDR3 DNA reads TGCAGTGCTAGTAGGGTTCCGGACACTGAAGCTTTCTTT. This chain connects TRBV20-1 to TRBJ1-1; no definite D call. In germline, CDR1 is DFQATT, CDR2 SNEGSKA (reference sequence). V was cut by 3 bases and J by 3 bases, with 11 bases left in between. This CDR3 is 13 amino acids long.

At least ten counts were recorded for this clonotype. The rearrangement joins TRBV20-1 to TRBJ2-5; 7 bases line up with TRBD2. CDR3 size: 14 residues. V lost 0 bases and J lost 2; bases outside the gene matches: 3. Germline V gives CDR1 DFQATT, CDR2 SNEGSKA (reference sequence). The CDR3 nucleotides read TGCAGTGCTAGAGAGGGGGGGGGACAAGAGACCCAGTACTTC. This encodes CSAREGGGQETQYF.

J is TRBJ2-1 and V is TRBV6-4, with 10 bases that match TRBD2. The CDR3 runs to 16 residues. Per germline, CDR1 MRHNA and CDR2 SNTAGT. The ends lost 0 bases at V and 1 base at J; junction bases unmatched: 0. The DNA of the CDR3 is TGTGCCAGCAGTGACTCGACTAGCGGGTCCTACAATGAGCAGTTCTTC. Translated, it gives CASSDSTSGSYNEQFF.

The sample holds many counts of this clonotype. The rearrangement joins TRBV3-1 to TRBJ1-1; 8 bases line up with TRBD1. In germline, CDR1 is LGHDT, CDR2 YNNKEL (reference sequence). The CDR3 runs to 16 residues. The junction had 4 bases not matched to a gene; V was cut back by 0 bases and J by 1 base. CDR3 residues: CASSQDLGTGNTEAFF. The CDR3 nucleotides read TGTGCCAGCAGCCAAGATCTTGGGACAGGGAACACTGAAGCTTTCTTT. Supplemented by reference TRBV3-1 and TRBJ1-1, the full variable domain reads DTAVSQTPKYLVTQMGNDKSIKCEQNLGHDTMYWYKQDSKKFLKIMFSYNNKELIINETVPNRFSPKSPDKAHLNLHINSLELGDSAVYFCASSQDLGTGNTEAFFGQGTRLTVV.

Many counts were recorded for this clonotype. The V gene is TRBV6-1, the J gene TRBJ2-2; 11 nucleotides align to TRBD1. Germline CDR1 reads MNHNS; CDR2 reads SASEGT. The V gene end was trimmed by 0 bases and the J gene end by 7 bases; junction bases not matched to a gene: 16. CDR3 length equals 20 residues. The CDR3 sequence is CASSEAGGQGVTGAVGELFF. DNA for the CDR3: TGTGCCAGCAGTGAAGCCGGGGGACAGGGGGTGACGGGAGCCGTCGGGGAGCTGTTTTTT.

This clonotype was picked up a small number of times. The rearrangement uses TRBV3-1 and TRBJ2-5; 8 nucleotides agree with TRBD2. The CDR3 contains 18 residues. Germline trimming cut 1 base from V and 5 bases from J; bases unmatched to any gene: 15. Germline V gene sequence: CDR1 LGHDT, CDR2 YNNKEL (reference sequence). In nucleotides, the CDR3 is TGTGCCAGCAGCCAAGGGAGGGGACTAGGGGGGTATCAGGAGACCCAGTACTTC. Its translation is CASSQGRGLGGYQETQYF.

This clonotype has a count of ten or more. The CDR3 spells CASSVDSNSGANVLTF. The CDR3 nucleotides are TGCGCCAGCAGCGTGGACAGCAACTCTGGGGCCAACGTCCTGACTTTC. The gene calls are TRBV5-1 and TRBJ2-6; tentative D call: TRBD1 (6 bases). In germline, CDR1 is SGHRS, CDR2 YFSETQ. Trimming removed 4 bases at V and 0 bases at J, with 11 bases between. This CDR3 spans 16 amino acids.

This clonotype was recorded many times. The rearrangement joins TRBV28 to TRBJ1-6, with a weak D call TRBD1 (6 bases). Trimming shortened V by 3 bases and J by 1 base, and 10 bases separated the two germline ends. This CDR3 has 16 amino acids. CDR1 and CDR2 (germline): MDHEN, SYDVKM. The DNA of the CDR3 is TGTGCCAGCAGTTTCGGGGGGCAATCCTATAATTCACCCCTCCACTTT. Residues: CASSFGGQSYNSPLHF.

This clonotype was counted at least ten times. The J gene is TRBJ2-1, the V gene TRBV7-3, with 12 bases identical to TRBD2. CDR1 and CDR2 (germline): SGHTA, FQGTGA. The CDR3 covers 15 residues. V lost 5 bases and J lost 10; bases outside the gene matches: 9. CDR3 coding DNA: TGTGCCAGCAGCCCAGCCCTAGCGGGGGGGCGCGAGCAGTTCTTC. Its translation is CASSPALAGGREQFF.

V usage is TRBV18 and J usage is TRBJ1-1, with a tentative D call TRBD1 (5 bases). V lost 2 bases and J lost 11, with 18 bases in between. The CDR3 totals 14 residues. Germline V gene sequence: CDR1 KGHSH, CDR2 LQKENI. Here the CDR3 DNA reads TGTGCCAGCTCACCAGATTCTGGGGCTCAAAGCGCTTTCTTT. Encoded protein: CASSPDSGAQSAFF.

This clonotype was seen at least ten times. This chain connects TRBV20-1 to TRBJ2-3; tentatively, D is TRBD1 (5 bases). V was trimmed by 3 bases and J by 7 bases, leaving 11 bases between them. The CDR3 contains 12 residues. Germline loops: CDR1 DFQATT, CDR2 SNEGSKA (reference sequence). The CDR3 loop reads CSASRVNYTQYF. DNA for the CDR3: TGCAGTGCTAGCAGGGTTAACTATACGCAGTATTTT.

In its sample, this clonotype was seen a few times. The genes are TRBV13 and TRBJ1-6; 9 nucleotides match TRBD1. J was trimmed by 0 bases and V by 4 bases; bases with no gene match: 19. The CDR3 totals 22 residues. Germline-derived CDR1 and CDR2 are PRHDT and FYEKMQ (reference sequence). The CDR3, as DNA: TGTGCCAGCAGCTCGCGCCGGGACAGGGTATCCGAACCGAGCTCCTATAATTCACCCCTCCACTTT. The encoded protein is CASSSRRDRVSEPSSYNSPLHF.

As for this clonotype: A junction boundary mismatches the germline segment, possibly from a read error. The chain employs TRBV7-9 and TRBJ2-7; D not resolved. This CDR3 has 13 amino acids. Germline CDR1 SEHNR, CDR2 FQNEAQ (reference sequence). This CDR3 is CPSSLSSSYEQYF. The DNA of the CDR3 is TGTCCCAGCAGCTTGTCCAGCTCCTACGAGCAGTACTTC. Full variable domain (remainder filled in from reference TRBV7-9 and TRBJ2-7): DTGVSQNPRHKITKRGQNVTFRCDPISEHNRLYWYRQTLGQGPEFLTYFQNEAQLEKSRLLSDRFSAERPKGSFSTLEIQRTEQGDSAMYLCPSSLSSSYEQYFGPGTRLTVT.

This clonotype was seen many times. The rearrangement links TRBV5-6 to TRBJ2-7; unclear D gene. This CDR3 spans 14 amino acids. Germline lookup yields CDR1 SGHDT and CDR2 YYEEEE. Trimming left V 3 bases short and J 7 bases short, with 17 bases between. CDR3 region: CASSSHGTPREQYF. The CDR3 DNA reads TGTGCCAGCAGCTCCCACGGAACCCCTCGGGAGCAGTACTTC.

This clonotype was observed many times. This chain joins TRBV12-3 or TRBV12-4 and TRBJ1-2, with a possible D match to TRBD1 (5 bases). CDR3 length: 13 amino acids. Trimming removed 6 bases from V and 2 bases from J, with 10 bases in between. The CDR3 is CASSSGGNYGYTF. For the CDR3, the DNA is TGTGCCAGCAGCTCCGGGGGGAACTATGGCTACACCTTC.

There are many counts of this clonotype. The V call is TRBV2, the J call TRBJ1-5; no clear D. The germline V and J ends were trimmed by 6 bases and 0 bases, with 15 bases remaining between them. CDR3 length equals 16 residues. From germline, CDR1 is SNHLY and CDR2 FYNNEI. The CDR3 reads CASRTGNLDSNQPQHF. The CDR3 nucleotides read TGTGCCAGCAGGACGGGGAACCTGGATAGCAATCAGCCCCAGCATTTT.

This clonotype was picked up many times. The V call is TRBV20-1, the J call TRBJ2-5; 7 nucleotides agree with TRBD1. V dropped 3 bases and J dropped 2; count of bases not matched to a gene: 3. Germline V gene sequence: CDR1 DFQATT, CDR2 SNEGSKA (reference sequence). This CDR3 contains 13 residues. The CDR3 region is CSASPGQQETQYF. CDR3 in DNA: TGCAGTGCTAGCCCGGGACAGCAAGAGACCCAGTACTTC.

This clonotype was seen a handful of times. The junction differs from germline at one of its ends, possibly a read error. V gene TRBV20-1 combines with J gene TRBJ1-2; TRBD1 might be the D (5 bases). Germline lookup yields CDR1 DFQATT and CDR2 SNEGSKA (reference sequence). This CDR3 region has 14 residues. This chain's CDR3 is CSASVQPGSYGHTF. In nucleotides, the CDR3 is TGCAGTGCTAGCGTACAGCCAGGGAGCTATGGCCACACCTTC.

The table lists this clonotype with many counts. This chain uses TRBV20-1 with TRBJ1-3, with D uncertain. CDR1 and CDR2 (germline): DFQATT, SNEGSKA (reference sequence). V dropped 3 bases and J dropped 4 bases, with 4 bases sitting between them. CDR3 length equals 11 residues. CDR3 loop: CSASPGNTIYF. DNA for the CDR3: TGCAGTGCTAGCCCCGGAAACACCATATATTTT.

This clonotype turned up a few times. The J gene is TRBJ1-5, the V gene TRBV6-1; perhaps TRBD1 as D (5 bases). The CDR3 totals 12 residues. V was trimmed by 7 bases and J by 9 bases, leaving 13 bases between them. Germline CDR1 MNHNS, CDR2 SASEGT. In DNA form, the CDR3 reads TGTGCCAGCAATCCCCGGGGGGGGCCCCAGCATTTT. It yields the protein CASNPRGGPQHF.

The chain is built from TRBV10-3 and TRBJ1-6, with D hard to call. The CDR3 spans 13 residues. V was shortened by 6 bases and J by 1 base, with 4 bases between the two germline ends. Germline CDR1 ENHRY, CDR2 SYGVKD. The CDR3 sequence is CAIRGSYNSPLHF. The CDR3 DNA sequence: TGTGCCATCAGGGGGTCCTATAATTCACCCCTCCACTTT.